Listed below are T cell receptor beta chains from one sample, sequenced in a study of post-analysis software for immune sequencing data. TCRdb passed the PCR reads through MiXCR, listing each CDR3 protein once. Among under 650,000 distinct CDR3 sequences listed, 40% to 50% were seen once. Input material: blood. The origin of the receptors is a girl between 10 and 17 years old with multiple sclerosis. Each CDR3 is given with its conserved first and last residue. The D gene is left open where the match is weak. Expanded clones get a size class; other rows say once, few or many, or leave the size out.

abundance: few
d_gene: TRBD1
v_gene: TRBV7-9
j_gene: TRBJ1-2
CDR3aa: CASSLIRQGDGYTF
CDR3nt: TGTGCCAGCAGCTTAATAAGGCAGGGGGATGGCTACACCTTC

abundance: -
d_gene: TRBD1
v_gene: TRBV12-3/TRBV12-4
j_gene: TRBJ1-2
CDR3aa: CASSFWGQGGYGYTF
CDR3nt: TGTGCCAGCAGTTTTTGGGGACAGGGGGGCTATGGCTACACCTTC

abundance: many
d_gene: -
v_gene: TRBV7-2
j_gene: TRBJ2-5
CDR3aa: CASSPQGFGETQYF
CDR3nt: TGTGCCAGCAGCCCCCAGGGGTTCGGAGAGACCCAGTACTTC

abundance: -
d_gene: TRBD2
v_gene: TRBV20-1
j_gene: TRBJ2-7
CDR3aa: CSANRDYSYEQYF
CDR3nt: TGCAGTGCTAACCGGGACTACTCCTACGAGCAGTACTTC

abundance: -
d_gene: TRBD1
v_gene: TRBV29-1
j_gene: TRBJ1-1
CDR3aa: CSVGTGVNTEAFF
CDR3nt: TGCAGCGTAGGGACAGGGGTGAACACTGAAGCTTTCTTT

abundance: few
d_gene: -
v_gene: TRBV12-3/TRBV12-4
j_gene: TRBJ1-2
CDR3aa: CASRFRGGGYTF
CDR3nt: TGTGCCAGCAGGTTCCGGGGAGGAGGCTACACCTTC

abundance: -
d_gene: -
v_gene: TRBV6-6
j_gene: TRBJ2-4
CDR3aa: CASTLPAFRAKNIQYF
CDR3nt: TGTGCCAGCACCCTACCTGCATTTAGAGCCAAAAACATTCAGTACTTC

abundance: -
d_gene: -
v_gene: TRBV6-5
j_gene: TRBJ2-5
CDR3aa: CASRGRPGSHGTQYF
CDR3nt: TGTGCCAGCAGGGGCCGGCCGGGCAGCCACGGGACCCAGTACTTC

abundance: -
d_gene: -
v_gene: TRBV29-1
j_gene: TRBJ1-1
CDR3aa: CSPKAGTAWEEAFF
CDR3nt: TGCAGCCCAAAAGCCGGGACCGCTTGGGAAGAAGCTTTCTTT

abundance: -
d_gene: -
v_gene: TRBV24-1
j_gene: TRBJ2-5
CDR3aa: CATSALGTEEETQYF
CDR3nt: TGTGCCACCAGTGCCTTAGGGACGGAAGAAGAGACCCAGTACTTC

abundance: few
d_gene: -
v_gene: TRBV25-1
j_gene: TRBJ1-2
CDR3aa: CASSEPAGTPSTIYGYTF
CDR3nt: TGTGCCAGCAGTGAACCGGCAGGCACACCGTCTACTATCTATGGCTACACCTTC

abundance: once
d_gene: -
v_gene: TRBV6-5
j_gene: TRBJ1-2
CDR3aa: CASSLQLFYGYTF
CDR3nt: TGTGCCAGCAGCTTACAGCTTTTCTATGGCTACACCTTC

abundance: -
d_gene: -
v_gene: TRBV10-2
j_gene: TRBJ1-2
CDR3aa: CASSESGEVYGYTF
CDR3nt: TGCGCCAGCAGTGAGTCAGGGGAGGTCTATGGCTACACCTTC

abundance: -
d_gene: -
v_gene: TRBV25-1
j_gene: TRBJ2-1
CDR3aa: CASSDWSGITGEQFF
CDR3nt: TGTGCCAGCAGTGATTGGAGCGGGATAACAGGGGAGCAGTTCTTC

abundance: -
d_gene: -
v_gene: TRBV7-9
j_gene: TRBJ2-5
CDR3aa: CASSLKNEETQYF
CDR3nt: TGTGCCAGCAGCTTAAAGAATGAGGAGACCCAGTACTTC

abundance: -
d_gene: -
v_gene: TRBV6-5
j_gene: TRBJ2-7
CDR3aa: CASSYEFGSDYEQYF
CDR3nt: TGTGCCAGCAGTTATGAATTTGGGTCCGACTACGAGCAGTACTTC

abundance: once
d_gene: -
v_gene: TRBV5-1
j_gene: TRBJ2-1
CDR3aa: CASSFDLRGRTYNEQFF
CDR3nt: TGCGCCAGCAGCTTCGACCTTAGAGGCAGGACCTACAATGAGCAGTTCTTC

abundance: few
d_gene: -
v_gene: TRBV12-3/TRBV12-4
j_gene: TRBJ2-1
CDR3aa: CASSLLSRGYNEQFF
CDR3nt: TGTGCCAGCAGTTTGTTGTCCAGGGGTTACAATGAGCAGTTCTTC

abundance: many
d_gene: TRBD1
v_gene: TRBV5-1
j_gene: TRBJ1-2
CDR3aa: CASSIDRGNYGYTF
CDR3nt: TGCGCCAGCAGCATTGACAGGGGGAACTATGGCTACACCTTC

abundance: few
d_gene: -
v_gene: TRBV10-3
j_gene: TRBJ2-7
CDR3aa: CAISDNLADSYEQYF
CDR3nt: TGTGCCATCAGTGATAACTTAGCGGACTCCTACGAGCAGTACTTC

abundance: -
d_gene: -
v_gene: TRBV20-1
j_gene: TRBJ2-5
CDR3aa: CSTCYGVFNQTQYF
CDR3nt: TGCAGCACTTGTTACGGGGTCTTTAATCAGACCCAGTACTTC

abundance: -
d_gene: -
v_gene: TRBV12-3/TRBV12-4
j_gene: TRBJ1-2
CDR3aa: CASTTTNGGGYTF
CDR3nt: TGTGCCAGCACCACGACAAATGGGGGTGGCTACACCTTC

abundance: many
d_gene: -
v_gene: TRBV4-1
j_gene: TRBJ1-2
CDR3aa: CASSQEGVRDGYTF
CDR3nt: TGCGCCAGCAGCCAAGAGGGGGTACGTGATGGCTACACCTTC

abundance: -
d_gene: -
v_gene: TRBV10-3
j_gene: TRBJ2-7
CDR3aa: CAISESSLGRYEQYF
CDR3nt: TGTGCCATCAGTGAGTCGTCCCTAGGAAGATACGAGCAGTACTTC

abundance: few
d_gene: -
v_gene: TRBV7-8
j_gene: TRBJ2-7
CDR3aa: CASSPSGRGYYEQYF
CDR3nt: TGTGCCAGCAGCCCTAGCGGTAGGGGGTACTACGAGCAGTACTTC

abundance: few
d_gene: TRBD2
v_gene: TRBV7-8
j_gene: TRBJ2-3
CDR3aa: CASSSTRGTDTQYF
CDR3nt: TGTGCCAGCAGCTCCACGCGGGGGACAGATACGCAGTATTTT

abundance: few
d_gene: -
v_gene: TRBV12-3/TRBV12-4
j_gene: TRBJ2-7
CDR3aa: CASSLDSWGGSEQYF
CDR3nt: TGTGCCAGCAGTCTTGATTCATGGGGAGGATCCGAGCAGTACTTC

abundance: -
d_gene: -
v_gene: TRBV5-1
j_gene: TRBJ1-5
CDR3aa: CASSLDLGNNQPQHF
CDR3nt: TGCGCCAGCAGCTTGGATTTGGGTAACAATCAGCCCCAGCATTTT

abundance: few
d_gene: -
v_gene: TRBV14
j_gene: TRBJ1-5
CDR3aa: CASSHVRMRPSNQPQHF
CDR3nt: TGTGCCAGCAGCCACGTCAGGATGAGGCCTAGCAATCAGCCCCAGCATTTT

abundance: -
d_gene: TRBD2
v_gene: TRBV12-3/TRBV12-4
j_gene: TRBJ2-3
CDR3aa: CAAASGSDTQYF
CDR3nt: TGTGCAGCGGCAAGCGGGAGCGATACGCAGTATTTT

abundance: few
d_gene: -
v_gene: TRBV12-3/TRBV12-4
j_gene: TRBJ2-4
CDR3aa: CASGSSGGENIQYF
CDR3nt: TGTGCCAGCGGCTCGTCGGGGGGCGAAAACATTCAGTACTTC

abundance: few
d_gene: -
v_gene: TRBV7-9
j_gene: TRBJ2-4
CDR3aa: CASSRGRLSKNIQYF
CDR3nt: TGTGCCAGCAGCCGGGGCCGGTTGAGCAAAAACATTCAGTACTTC

abundance: -
d_gene: TRBD1
v_gene: TRBV20-1
j_gene: TRBJ2-1
CDR3aa: CSAHTGGAYNEQFF
CDR3nt: TGCAGTGCTCATACAGGGGGCGCCTACAATGAGCAGTTCTTC

abundance: -
d_gene: -
v_gene: TRBV30
j_gene: TRBJ2-3
CDR3aa: CAWSVGGRWADTQYF
CDR3nt: TGTGCCTGGAGTGTCGGGGGTCGGTGGGCAGATACGCAGTATTTT

abundance: -
d_gene: TRBD1
v_gene: TRBV6-6
j_gene: TRBJ2-3
CDR3aa: CASTQDRASTDTQYF
CDR3nt: TGTGCCAGCACCCAGGACAGGGCTAGCACAGATACGCAGTATTTT

abundance: -
d_gene: -
v_gene: TRBV12-3/TRBV12-4
j_gene: TRBJ1-4
CDR3aa: CASSGGVTTNEKLFF
CDR3nt: TGTGCCAGCAGTGGGGGGGTTACAACTAATGAAAAACTGTTTTTT

abundance: -
d_gene: TRBD1
v_gene: TRBV30
j_gene: TRBJ2-7
CDR3aa: CACNPWTGGGEQYF
CDR3nt: TGTGCCTGCAACCCTTGGACAGGGGGGGGCGAGCAGTACTTC

abundance: -
d_gene: TRBD2
v_gene: TRBV4-1
j_gene: TRBJ2-3
CDR3aa: CASSVTSGRGDTQYF
CDR3nt: TGCGCCAGCAGCGTTACTAGCGGGAGAGGGGATACGCAGTATTTT

abundance: -
d_gene: TRBD1
v_gene: TRBV12-3/TRBV12-4
j_gene: TRBJ1-2
CDR3aa: CASQTGVNYGYTF
CDR3nt: TGTGCCAGCCAAACAGGGGTTAACTATGGCTACACCTTC

abundance: -
d_gene: -
v_gene: TRBV27
j_gene: TRBJ2-3
CDR3aa: CASSLPELPDTQYF
CDR3nt: TGTGCCAGCAGCCTCCCCGAACTCCCAGATACGCAGTATTTT

abundance: -
d_gene: -
v_gene: TRBV9
j_gene: TRBJ2-3
CDR3aa: CASSPNSRGGADTQYF
CDR3nt: TGTGCCAGCAGCCCTAACTCAAGGGGGGGTGCAGATACGCAGTATTTT

abundance: few
d_gene: -
v_gene: TRBV5-4
j_gene: TRBJ1-1
CDR3aa: CASSQQLMNTEAFF
CDR3nt: TGTGCCAGCAGCCAGCAGCTCATGAACACTGAAGCTTTCTTT

abundance: -
d_gene: -
v_gene: TRBV27
j_gene: TRBJ2-1
CDR3aa: CASSFSAVYNEQFF
CDR3nt: TGTGCCAGCAGTTTTTCGGCGGTCTACAATGAGCAGTTCTTC

abundance: -
d_gene: TRBD1
v_gene: TRBV5-1
j_gene: TRBJ1-1
CDR3aa: CASSSGGTGIMNTEAFF
CDR3nt: TGCGCCAGCAGCAGTGGGGGGACAGGGATAATGAACACTGAAGCTTTCTTT

abundance: -
d_gene: TRBD2
v_gene: TRBV2
j_gene: TRBJ2-7
CDR3aa: CASRSSGGRYEQYF
CDR3nt: TGTGCCAGCAGATCTAGCGGAGGGCGCTACGAGCAGTACTTC

abundance: -
d_gene: TRBD2
v_gene: TRBV6-4
j_gene: TRBJ2-4
CDR3aa: CASSGRAYNEQYF
CDR3nt: TGTGCCAGCAGCGGGAGGGCCTACAATGAGCAGTACTTC

abundance: few
d_gene: -
v_gene: TRBV10-3
j_gene: TRBJ2-5
CDR3aa: CAISDKGRETQYF
CDR3nt: TGTGCCATCAGTGACAAGGGTCGGGAGACCCAGTACTTC

abundance: -
d_gene: -
v_gene: TRBV10-3
j_gene: TRBJ2-3
CDR3aa: CAISDLTEVDTQYF
CDR3nt: TGTGCCATCAGTGATCTTACGGAAGTAGATACGCAGTATTTT

abundance: -
d_gene: -
v_gene: TRBV20-1
j_gene: TRBJ2-5
CDR3aa: CSARSAERLGETQYF
CDR3nt: TGCAGTGCTAGATCAGCAGAGAGGTTGGGGGAGACCCAGTACTTC

abundance: -
d_gene: TRBD1
v_gene: TRBV10-3
j_gene: TRBJ2-7
CDR3aa: CAISRDRSFYEQYF
CDR3nt: TGTGCCATCAGTCGGGACAGGAGTTTCTACGAGCAGTACTTC

abundance: -
d_gene: -
v_gene: TRBV20-1
j_gene: TRBJ2-3
CDR3aa: CSVGGTSSTDTQYF
CDR3nt: TGCAGTGTGGGCGGGACCTCTAGCACAGATACGCAGTATTTT

abundance: -
d_gene: -
v_gene: TRBV6-5
j_gene: TRBJ1-4
CDR3aa: CASSYSSGEKLFF
CDR3nt: TGTGCCAGCAGTTACTCGAGTGGAGAAAAACTGTTTTTT

abundance: -
d_gene: TRBD1
v_gene: TRBV20-1
j_gene: TRBJ2-5
CDR3aa: CSASPTGETQYF
CDR3nt: TGCAGTGCTAGCCCGACAGGGGAGACCCAGTACTTC